This TCR beta chain was documented in a study of T cell responses to AZD1222 COVID-19 vaccine. The CDR3 has 14 residues. Unmatched junction bases numbered 7, after V lost 4 bases and J lost 5 bases. Germline assignment: CDR1 SQVTM and CDR2 ANQGSEA. Only in-frame clones appear in the TCRdb table, and some are missing; sequencing was by immunoSEQ multiplex PCR. The data contain some 170,000 clones, roughly 93% of them seen just once; the ten biggest clones take up over 0.8%. The specimen comprised peripheral blood, sampled on day 0 of AZD1222 vaccination. The chain links TRBV29-1 to TRBJ2-3; 9 bases align to TRBD2. This receptor was identified in an adult in good health. The DNA of the CDR3 is TGCAGCGTTGTTGAGACTAGCGGTGGAGATACGCAGTATTTT. Its protein product is CSVVETSGGDTQYF.